This TCR beta chain derives from a study of cytomegalovirus exposure and HLA in healthy donors. This CDR3 has 15 residues. Looked up from germline, CDR1 is SEHNR and CDR2 is FQNEAQ (reference sequence). The ends were cut back, 0 bases at V and 6 bases at J, with 14 bases in the middle. The study's findings and limits: In an earlier analysis, about 87% or about 30%: the productive usage of most TCR beta V segments. Presence/absence analyses treated sequencing depth as roughly uniform across donors. Apart from CMV serostatus, no immune exposure information was available.

Concerning this clone: The antigen is undetermined.

With 60 Vbeta and 13 Jbeta primers, the PCR was carried out. This table comes from immunoSEQ multiplex PCR, and its TCRdb copy is limited to in-frame clones, with some not included. The sample holds 130,000 to 150,000 clones. The sequencing sample was made of PBMCs. V and J are TRBV7-9 and TRBJ1-1; perhaps TRBD1 as D (6 bases). This TCR was sampled from a man aged 40-50 years in good health and CMV-seronegative. The CDR3 DNA reads TGTGCCAGCAGCTTAGCGGGGGCAGACTATCCTGAAGCTTTCTTT. Amino acids: CASSLAGADYPEAFF. Using reference TRBV7-9 and TRBJ1-1 for the parts outside the CDR3, the full variable domain is DTGVSQNPRHKITKRGQNVTFRCDPISEHNRLYWYRQTLGQGPEFLTYFQNEAQLEKSRLLSDRFSAERPKGSFSTLEIQRTEQGDSAMYLCASSLAGADYPEAFFGQGTRLTVV.